This T cell receptor beta chain was observed in a study of T cells in Graves' hyperthyroidism and ophthalmopathy. As for the study in general: Prior to any treatment, at the point of initial diagnosis, peripheral blood was collected.

Uncontrolled infections, other autoimmune diseases, pregnancy or lactation led to exclusion of patients. Cells are PBMCs isolated from about 10 ml of fresh blood. Findings and limits, study-wide: In the blood, most expanded thyroid clonotypes above 0.001 appeared as well.

A word on this clonotype: Its antigen remains unidentified.

The source material, RNA transcripts, was used to amplify TCR beta CDR3 regions. When the TCR CDR3 underwent first-round RT-PCR, the HTBI primer set was used. TCRdb reanalysed the multiplex PCR reads using MiXCR and keeps one entry per CDR3 protein. This sample has approximately 490,000 distinct CDR3 sequences; less than 25% occur once, and the top ten carry under 55%. V lost 0 bases to trimming and J lost 0 bases, with 10 bases between them. Germline V gives CDR1 DFQATT, CDR2 SNEGSKA (reference sequence). The CDR3 spans 15 residues. This chain links TRBV20-1 with TRBJ2-3; no definite D call. The sequence derives from a woman in her 70s with Graves' ophthalmopathy. The specimen was blood. The CDR3 DNA is TGCAGTGCTAGAGATATCAGCAGTAGCACAGATACGCAGTATTTT. Translation gives CSARDISSSTDTQYF.